These 21 T cell receptor beta chains share one sample of origin, sequenced in a study of PD-1 blockade in classical Hodgkin lymphoma. Data came from immunoSEQ multiplex PCR; TCRdb stores just in-frame clones and leaves some out. Found here are roughly 40,000 clones, 60% to 70% of them singletons; the top ten hold about 3%. Indicated time point: cycle 4 day 1 (C4D1), after five to seven weeks of nivolumab. Every patient was affected by relapse after autologous stem cell transplantation, while exposure to brentuximab vedotin was not uniform. The starting material was peripheral blood mononuclear cells (PBMCs), obtained before the fourth cycle of nivolumab. These receptors were collected from a human donor with classical Hodgkin lymphoma.

The rearrangement uses TRBV18 and TRBJ1-1; 8 nucleotides align to TRBD1. The CDR3 consists of 18 residues. With V trimmed by 1 base and J by 1 base, 11 bases remained unmatched. Germline V gene lookup returns CDR1 KGHSH and CDR2 LQKENI. In DNA form, the CDR3 reads TGTGCCAGCTCACCACGGCCACAGGGGGTAAATCAGAACACTGAAGCTTTCTTT. Encoded protein: CASSPRPQGVNQNTEAFF.

J is TRBJ2-6 and V is TRBV28; tentatively, D is TRBD2 (6 bases). Germline-derived CDR1 and CDR2 are MDHEN and SYDVKM. The CDR3 covers 16 residues. The V gene lost 3 bases and the J gene lost 3 bases, with 12 bases spanning the gap. CDR3 sequence: CASSFLEGYGANVLTF. CDR3 DNA: TGTGCCAGCAGTTTTTTGGAGGGGTATGGGGCCAACGTCCTGACTTTC.

As concerns this clone: Other DNA sequences within the sample encode an identical CDR3. The CDR3 nucleotides read TGTGCCAGCAGCGCGGAGGGACTAGCCGGGGAGCTGTTTTTT. Residues: CASSAEGLAGELFF. This rearrangement joins TRBV9 to TRBJ2-2; 8 bases fit TRBD2. J lost 6 bases, V lost 3 bases, and 4 bases had no gene match. The CDR3 loop spans 14 amino acids. Germline V lookup: CDR1 SGDLS, CDR2 YYNGEE.

A remark on this clone: The same CDR3 can be traced to other DNA sequences in this sample. The J gene is TRBJ2-5, the V gene TRBV2; D is unclear. The CDR3 is 14 residues long. Germline V gene data show CDR1 as SNHLY and CDR2 as FYNNEI. The V end was cut by 1 base, the J end by 2 bases, with 8 bases between. CDR3 sequence: CASSEDRHQETQYF. DNA for the CDR3: TGTGCCAGCAGTGAAGACAGACATCAAGAGACCCAGTACTTC.

This chain joins TRBV5-1 and TRBJ1-2, with D perhaps TRBD1 (6 bases). V was clipped by 2 bases and J by 4 bases, with 9 bases between them. The CDR3 length is 13 residues. Germline-derived CDR1 and CDR2 are SGHRS and YFSETQ. The CDR3 DNA reads TGCGCCAGCAGCTTTGACAGGCTCTATGGCTACACCTTC. It is translated as CASSFDRLYGYTF.

There are a few counts of this clone. The chain combines TRBV6-5 with TRBJ2-7; maybe TRBD2 (6 bases). The V and J ends lost 6 bases and 4 bases respectively, with 16 bases between them. CDR3 size: 14 residues. CDR1 is MNHEY, CDR2 SVGAGI, per germline. DNA of the CDR3: TGTGCCAGCAGCCCCGGGGACTGGGGGTACGAGCAGTACTTC. Translating gives CASSPGDWGYEQYF.

The chain couples TRBV6-6 to TRBJ1-5; unclear D gene. V gave up 7 bases and J gave up 5 bases, with 9 bases separating them. The CDR3 has 12 amino acids. CDR1 MNHNY and CDR2 SVGAGI come from the germline V gene (reference sequence). CDR3 DNA sequence: TGTGCCAGCACCCAGTGGGATCAGCCCCAGCATTTT. Its protein product is CASTQWDQPQHF.

This clone was counted between two and nine times. The CDR3 DNA reads TGTGCCAGCGGATTGGGGCGGGGGAGCTCCTACGAGCAGTACTTC. Amino acid sequence: CASGLGRGSSYEQYF. This chain links TRBV7-2 with TRBJ2-7; 7 bases are a match to TRBD2. Germline CDR1 reads SGHTA; CDR2 reads FQGNSA. The CDR3 sequence is 15 residues long. J gave up 0 bases and V 8 bases, and 10 bases lay outside the gene matches.

This chain connects TRBV19 to TRBJ1-5, with TRBD1 as a possible D gene (6 bases). Germline CDR1 and CDR2: LNHDA and SQIVND (reference sequence). The CDR3 has 16 amino acids. Trimming removed 0 bases at V and 7 bases at J, with 16 bases between. CDR3 DNA sequence: TGTGCCAGTAGTATAGATCTATCGGGGGGCGGGCAGCCCCAGCATTTT. This encodes CASSIDLSGGGQPQHF.

The chain has TRBV7-2 and TRBJ1-5; possible D gene TRBD1, 6 bases. CDR3 length equals 16 residues. V lost 1 base to trimming and J lost 2 bases, with 12 bases between them. Germline values: CDR1 SGHTA, CDR2 FQGNSA. The CDR3 bases are TGTGCCAGCAGCTTAGGGGCTGGGGGCGGCAATCAGCCCCAGCATTTT. It yields the protein CASSLGAGGGNQPQHF.

This clone was counted only a few times. This sequence joins TRBV5-8 and TRBJ1-3; D ambiguous. This CDR3 spans 13 amino acids. Germline V gene data show CDR1 as SGHTS and CDR2 as YDEGEE. V was clipped by 2 bases and J by 4 bases, with 7 bases between them. Here the CDR3 reads CASSFNRGNTIYF. In DNA, the CDR3 is TGTGCCAGCAGCTTTAATAGGGGAAACACCATATATTTT.

The genes are TRBV25-1 and TRBJ1-1; TRBD1 is a possible D gene (5 bases). The CDR3 is 14 residues long. With 5 bases removed from V and 3 bases from J, the gap between germline ends came to 13 bases. The germline V gene has CDR1 MGHDK and CDR2 SYGVNS. This CDR3 reads CASSRDSFYTEAFF. The CDR3 coding sequence is TGTGCCAGCAGTAGAGACAGCTTCTACACTGAAGCTTTCTTT.

This clone was seen a single time. The chain combines TRBV12-2 with TRBJ1-4; the listed D gene, TRBD1, was not tested against the DNA. TRBV12-2 is shown as a pseudogene. This CDR3 is 18 amino acids long. The CDR3 sequence: CASRLPRQGAVTNEKLFF. The CDR3 DNA reads TGTGCAAGTCGCCTCCCCCGGCAGGGGGCGGTAACTAATGAAAAACTGTTTTTT.

The V gene is TRBV28, the J gene TRBJ1-2, with D possibly matching TRBD1 (5 bases). Germline CDR1 MDHEN, CDR2 SYDVKM. Trimming cost V 4 bases and J 3 bases, with 9 bases left between them. The CDR3 sequence is 13 residues long. CDR3 in amino acids: CASSSTVDYGYTF. DNA of the CDR3: TGTGCCAGCAGTTCGACAGTGGACTATGGCTACACCTTC.

This clone rates as medium-sized. The rearrangement joins TRBV18 to TRBJ1-4, with 9 bases identical to TRBD1. The CDR3 has 13 amino acids. The germline V gene encodes CDR1 KGHSH and CDR2 LQKENI. Trimming at V came to 3 bases and at J to 7 bases, leaving 0 bases not matched to a gene. CDR3: CASSPGQGEKLFF. Here the CDR3 DNA reads TGTGCCAGCTCACCGGGACAGGGTGAAAAACTGTTTTTT.

The chain links TRBV5-4 to TRBJ2-5; D is perhaps TRBD1 or TRBD2 (5 bases each). This CDR3 contains 14 residues. Germline values: CDR1 SGHNT, CDR2 YYREEE (reference sequence). Trimming removed 9 bases from V and 2 bases from J, with 17 bases in between. The CDR3 nucleotides are TGTGCCACCAGGGTGGTGGGAGAGCAAGAGACCCAGTACTTC. Amino acid sequence: CATRVVGEQETQYF.

The V call is TRBV7-6, the J call TRBJ2-7, with D maybe TRBD2 (6 bases). Trimming took off 1 base at V and 2 bases at J, with 9 bases between the two ends. CDR3 length: 14 residues. The germline V gene encodes CDR1 SGHVS and CDR2 FNYEAQ. The CDR3, as DNA: TGTGCCAGCAGCTTAGGGGACTTTGCCTACGAGCAGTACTTC. It yields the protein CASSLGDFAYEQYF. The whole variable domain, remainder taken from reference TRBV7-6 and TRBJ2-7, is GAGVSQSPRYKVTKRGQDVALRCDPISGHVSLYWYRQALGQGPEFLTYFNYEAQQDKSGLPNDRFSAERPEGSISTLTIQRTEQRDSAMYRCASSLGDFAYEQYFGPGTRLTVT.

This rearrangement joins TRBV5-6 to TRBJ1-1; D unresolved. Trimming removed 0 bases at V and 5 bases at J, with 2 bases between. Germline loops: CDR1 SGHDT, CDR2 YYEEEE. CDR3 length: 11 residues. In DNA, the CDR3 is TGTGCCAGCAGCTTGGGTACTGAAGCTTTCTTT. The encoded protein is CASSLGTEAFF.

The chain combines TRBV2 with TRBJ2-7, with no clear D. CDR3 length equals 12 residues. V lost 6 bases and J lost 0, with 6 bases in between. Germline V gene lookup returns CDR1 SNHLY and CDR2 FYNNEI. CDR3 residues: CASRVGSYEQYF. The CDR3, as DNA: TGTGCCAGCAGGGTAGGCTCCTACGAGCAGTACTTC.

In DNA form, the CDR3 reads TGCGCCAGCAGTCTAGCACCGGCTAACACTGAAGCTTTCTTT. Translating it yields CASSLAPANTEAFF. The chain combines TRBV5-1 with TRBJ1-1; D gene uncertain. The CDR3 is made up of 14 amino acids. Germline loops: CDR1 SGHRS, CDR2 YFSETQ. V gave up 5 bases and J gave up 2 bases, with 13 bases separating them. Full variable domain (remainder filled in from reference TRBV5-1 and TRBJ1-1): KAGVTQTPRYLIKTRGQQVTLSCSPISGHRSVSWYQQTPGQGLQFLFEYFSETQRNKGNFPGRFSGRQFSNSRSEMNVSTLELGDSALYLCASSLAPANTEAFFGQGTRLTVV.

This clone has only a few counts. This chain uses TRBV7-9 with TRBJ1-5; D perhaps matches TRBD1 (5 bases). The germline V and J ends were trimmed by 1 base and 10 bases, with 11 bases remaining between them. The CDR3 is 13 amino acids. Germline loops: CDR1 SEHNR, CDR2 FQNEAQ (reference sequence). The CDR3, as DNA: TGTGCCAGCAGCTTAGGGGGCGCCCGCCCCCAGCATTTT. Its translation: CASSLGGARPQHF. The entire variable domain, with the rest obtained from reference TRBV7-9 and TRBJ1-5, is as follows: DTGVSQNPRHKITKRGQNVTFRCDPISEHNRLYWYRQTLGQGPEFLTYFQNEAQLEKSRLLSDRFSAERPKGSFSTLEIQRTEQGDSAMYLCASSLGGARPQHFGDGTRLSIL.